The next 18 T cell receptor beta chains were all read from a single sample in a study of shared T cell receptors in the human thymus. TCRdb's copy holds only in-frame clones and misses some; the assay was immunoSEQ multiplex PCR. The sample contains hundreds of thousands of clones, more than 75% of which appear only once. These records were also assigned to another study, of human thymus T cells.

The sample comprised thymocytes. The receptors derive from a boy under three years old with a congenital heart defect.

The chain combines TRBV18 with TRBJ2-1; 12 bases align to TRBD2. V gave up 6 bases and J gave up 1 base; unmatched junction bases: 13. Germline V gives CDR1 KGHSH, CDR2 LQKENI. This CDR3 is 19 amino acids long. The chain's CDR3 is CASSRGSLAGGTSYNEQFF. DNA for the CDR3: TGTGCCAGCTCTCGCGGCTCCCTAGCGGGAGGGACATCCTACAATGAGCAGTTCTTC.

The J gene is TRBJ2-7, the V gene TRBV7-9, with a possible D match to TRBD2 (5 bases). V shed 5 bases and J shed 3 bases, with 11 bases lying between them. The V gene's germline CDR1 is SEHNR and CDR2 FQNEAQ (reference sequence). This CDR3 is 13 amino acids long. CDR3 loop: CASSPLEGYEQYF. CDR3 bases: TGTGCCAGCAGCCCGCTTGAGGGCTACGAGCAGTACTTC.

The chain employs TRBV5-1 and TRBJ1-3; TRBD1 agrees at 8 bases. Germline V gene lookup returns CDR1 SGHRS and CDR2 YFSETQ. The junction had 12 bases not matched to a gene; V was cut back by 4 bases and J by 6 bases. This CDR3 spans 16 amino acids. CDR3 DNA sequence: TGCGCCAGCAGCGAGGGACAGGCAAGAGGGGAAAACACCATATATTTT. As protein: CASSEGQARGENTIYF.

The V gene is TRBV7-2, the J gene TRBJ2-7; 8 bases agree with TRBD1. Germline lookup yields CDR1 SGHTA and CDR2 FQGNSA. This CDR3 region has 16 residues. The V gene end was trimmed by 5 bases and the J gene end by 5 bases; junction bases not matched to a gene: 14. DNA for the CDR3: TGTGCCAGCAGCCCCGGCCGGGGCAGGGGGCAAGACGAGCAGTACTTC. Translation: CASSPGRGRGQDEQYF.

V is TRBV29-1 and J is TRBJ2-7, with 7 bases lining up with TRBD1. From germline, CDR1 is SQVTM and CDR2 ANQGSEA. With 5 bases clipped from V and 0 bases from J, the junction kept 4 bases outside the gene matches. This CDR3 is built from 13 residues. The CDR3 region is CSVNRDSSYEQYF. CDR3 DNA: TGCAGCGTTAATCGGGACAGCTCCTACGAGCAGTACTTC.

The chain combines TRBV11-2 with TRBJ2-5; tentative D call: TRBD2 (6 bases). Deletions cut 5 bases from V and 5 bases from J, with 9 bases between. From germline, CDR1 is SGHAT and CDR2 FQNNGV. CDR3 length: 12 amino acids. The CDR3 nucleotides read TGTGCCAGCAGCCGCCGGGGGGAGACCCAGTACTTC. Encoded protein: CASSRRGETQYF.

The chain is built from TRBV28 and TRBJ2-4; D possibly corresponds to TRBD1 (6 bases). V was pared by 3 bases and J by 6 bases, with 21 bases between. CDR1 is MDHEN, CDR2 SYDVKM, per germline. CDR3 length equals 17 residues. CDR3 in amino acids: CASSLSSIFSDRNIQYF. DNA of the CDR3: TGTGCCAGCAGTTTGAGTAGCATTTTCTCGGACAGAAACATTCAGTACTTC.

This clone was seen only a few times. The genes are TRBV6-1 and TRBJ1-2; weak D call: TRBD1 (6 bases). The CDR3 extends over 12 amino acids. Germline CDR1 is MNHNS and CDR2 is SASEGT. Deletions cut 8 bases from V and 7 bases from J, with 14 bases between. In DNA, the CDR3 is TGTGCCAGCCCGGGGGGGGCCGCTGGCTACACCTTC. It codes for CASPGGAAGYTF.

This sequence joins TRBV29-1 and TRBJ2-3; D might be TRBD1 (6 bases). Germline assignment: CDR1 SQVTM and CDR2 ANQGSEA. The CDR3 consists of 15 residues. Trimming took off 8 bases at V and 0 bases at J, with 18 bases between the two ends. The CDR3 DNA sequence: TGCAGCACTTGGGTCCAGGGGAGTAGCACAGATACGCAGTATTTT. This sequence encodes CSTWVQGSSTDTQYF.

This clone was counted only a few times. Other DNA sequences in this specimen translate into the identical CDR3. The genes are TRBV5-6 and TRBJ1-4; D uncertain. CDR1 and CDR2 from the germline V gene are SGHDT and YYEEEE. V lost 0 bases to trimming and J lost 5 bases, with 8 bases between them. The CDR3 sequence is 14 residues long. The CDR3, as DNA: TGTGCCAGCAGCTTGGGAGGGCTGAATGAAAAACTGTTTTTT. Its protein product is CASSLGGLNEKLFF. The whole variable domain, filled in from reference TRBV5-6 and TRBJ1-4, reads DAGVTQSPTHLIKTRGQQVTLRCSPKSGHDTVSWYQQALGQGPQFIFQYYEEEERQRGNFPDRFSGHQFPNYSSELNVNALLLGDSALYLCASSLGGLNEKLFFGSGTQLSVL.

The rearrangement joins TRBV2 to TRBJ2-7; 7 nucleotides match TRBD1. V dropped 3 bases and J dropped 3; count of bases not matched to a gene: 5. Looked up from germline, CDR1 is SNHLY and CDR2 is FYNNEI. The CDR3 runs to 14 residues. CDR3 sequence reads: CASSEDRLVYEQYF. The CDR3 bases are TGTGCCAGCAGTGAGGACAGGTTAGTCTACGAGCAGTACTTC.

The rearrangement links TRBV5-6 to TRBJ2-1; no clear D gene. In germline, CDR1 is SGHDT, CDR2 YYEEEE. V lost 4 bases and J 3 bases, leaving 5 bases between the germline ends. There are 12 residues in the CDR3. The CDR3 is CASSRVYNEQFF. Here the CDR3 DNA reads TGTGCCAGCAGCCGGGTCTACAATGAGCAGTTCTTC.

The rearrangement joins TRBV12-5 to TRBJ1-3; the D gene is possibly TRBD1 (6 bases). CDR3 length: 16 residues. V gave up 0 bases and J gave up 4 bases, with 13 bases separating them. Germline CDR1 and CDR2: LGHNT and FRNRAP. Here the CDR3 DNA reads TGTGCTAGTGGTTTGGTAACCAGGACAGTGGGAAACACCATATATTTT. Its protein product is CASGLVTRTVGNTIYF.

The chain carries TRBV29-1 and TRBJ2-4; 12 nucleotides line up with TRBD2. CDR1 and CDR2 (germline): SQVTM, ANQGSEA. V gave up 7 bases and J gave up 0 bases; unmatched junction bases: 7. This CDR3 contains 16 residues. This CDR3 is CSALTSGRPAKNIQYF. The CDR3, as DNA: TGCAGCGCCCTGACTAGCGGGAGACCAGCCAAAAACATTCAGTACTTC.

As DNA, the CDR3 is TGCGCCAGCAGCTCAACACCGGGACAGGGGGTAGCGACTGAAGCTTTCTTT. Protein product: CASSSTPGQGVATEAFF. The chain links TRBV5-1 to TRBJ1-1, with 11 bases lining up with TRBD1. CDR3 length equals 17 residues. In germline, CDR1 is SGHRS, CDR2 YFSETQ. After removal of 3 bases from V and 5 bases from J, the junction contained 12 bases not matched to a gene.

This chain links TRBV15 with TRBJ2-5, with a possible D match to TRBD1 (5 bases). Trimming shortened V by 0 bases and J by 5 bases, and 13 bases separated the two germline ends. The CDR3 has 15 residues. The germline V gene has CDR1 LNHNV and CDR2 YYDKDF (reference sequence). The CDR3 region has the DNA TGTGCCACCAGCAGAGATCAAGGGGTAACGGAGACCCAGTACTTC. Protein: CATSRDQGVTETQYF.

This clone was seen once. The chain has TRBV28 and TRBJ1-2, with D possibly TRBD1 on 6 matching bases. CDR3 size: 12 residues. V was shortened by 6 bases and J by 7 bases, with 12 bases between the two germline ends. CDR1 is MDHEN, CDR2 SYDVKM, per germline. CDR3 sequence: CASSSGVSGYTF. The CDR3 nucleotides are TGTGCCAGCAGCTCAGGGGTTAGTGGCTACACCTTC.

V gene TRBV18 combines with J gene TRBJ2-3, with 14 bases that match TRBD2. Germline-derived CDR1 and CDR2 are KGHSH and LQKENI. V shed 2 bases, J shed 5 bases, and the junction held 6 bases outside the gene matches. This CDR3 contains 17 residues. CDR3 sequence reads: CASSPGTSGRTGDTQYF. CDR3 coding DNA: TGTGCCAGCTCACCAGGGACTAGCGGGAGAACAGGAGATACGCAGTATTTT.